Listed here are 24 T cell receptor beta chains from one sample, sequenced in a study of beta chain features in type 1 diabetes. Since all of the isolated RNA was reverse transcribed, expressed TCRB transcripts were what got sequenced. The repertoire was sequenced with immunoSEQ multiplex PCR; TCRdb's copy has only in-frame clones and lacks some. The sample yields about 230,000 clones, 16% seen once. Study conclusions and caveats: There was a moderate but significant shortening of TCRB CDR3s in all four CD4+ subsets of Type 1 diabetes patients.

Their antigens remain unidentified. Sequencing was done on a sample of naive CD4+ T cells from blood. Source of these receptors: a man under 40 with type 1 diabetes.

This clone was seen only a few times. This chain connects TRBV10-3 to TRBJ2-3; TRBD1 agrees at 8 bases. Germline V gene lookup returns CDR1 ENHRY and CDR2 SYGVKD. J lost 3 bases, V lost 7 bases, and 3 bases had no gene match. The CDR3 sequence is 13 residues long. The DNA for the CDR3 is TGTGCCATCACACGGACAGGGACAGATACGCAGTATTTT. It is translated as CAITRTGTDTQYF.

This chain connects TRBV2 to TRBJ2-5; TRBD2 matches at 8 bases. V lost 7 bases to trimming and J lost 1 base; unmatched junction nucleotides: 5. The length of the CDR3 is 14 residues. The V gene's germline CDR1 is SNHLY and CDR2 FYNNEI. The CDR3 protein is CASKTSAFQETQYF. The CDR3 bases are TGTGCCAGCAAGACTAGCGCCTTCCAAGAGACCCAGTACTTC.

This clone has only a few counts. The rearrangement links TRBV10-3 to TRBJ2-3; a weak D match, TRBD2 (6 bases). Germline loops: CDR1 ENHRY, CDR2 SYGVKD. V was shortened by 0 bases and J by 4 bases, with 11 bases between the two germline ends. The CDR3 length is 15 residues. The CDR3 loop reads CAISESTGVADTQYF. The CDR3 DNA follows: TGTGCCATCAGTGAGTCAACGGGAGTGGCAGATACGCAGTATTTT.

V is TRBV29-1 and J is TRBJ2-7; TRBD2 matches at 14 bases. Germline CDR1 SQVTM, CDR2 ANQGSEA. The CDR3 is 14 residues long. The junction had 3 bases not matched to a gene; V was cut back by 5 bases and J by 3 bases. The CDR3 DNA is TGCAGCGTTCCCGGACTAGCGGGAGGCTACGAGCAGTACTTC. It encodes CSVPGLAGGYEQYF.

CDR3 nucleotide sequence: TGTGCCTGTTCCCCTAGCACAGATACGCAGTATTTT. Protein sequence: CACSPSTDTQYF. This sequence joins TRBV30 and TRBJ2-3; D is unresolved. V was shortened by 6 bases and J by 0 bases, with 7 bases between the two germline ends. The V gene's germline CDR1 is GTSNPN and CDR2 SVGIG (reference sequence). This CDR3 has 12 residues.

The chain recombines TRBV28 with TRBJ2-5, with a tentative D call TRBD1 (6 bases). V dropped 5 bases and J dropped 2 bases, with 18 bases sitting between them. This CDR3 spans 16 amino acids. CDR1 MDHEN and CDR2 SYDVKM come from the germline V gene. CDR3 sequence reads: CASSLGQRALQETQYF. In DNA form, the CDR3 reads TGTGCCAGCAGTCTAGGACAGAGGGCGCTACAAGAGACCCAGTACTTC.

This clone occurred a few times. The chain uses TRBV11-2 and TRBJ2-3; 8 nucleotides agree with TRBD1. The CDR3 spans 17 residues. Germline V CDR1 and CDR2: SGHAT, FQNNGV. V was clipped by 2 bases and J by 0 bases; unmatched bases: 7. The CDR3 sequence: CASSLHRGTASTDTQYF. The CDR3 bases are TGTGCCAGCAGCTTACACAGGGGGACCGCTAGCACAGATACGCAGTATTTT.

The rearrangement links TRBV7-2 to TRBJ2-3; 8 bases line up with TRBD2. CDR3 length: 14 amino acids. Germline CDR1 and CDR2: SGHTA and FQGNSA. V dropped 5 bases and J dropped 3; count of bases not matched to a gene: 4. CDR3 amino acids: CASSPSSGTDTQYF. The DNA for the CDR3 is TGTGCCAGCAGCCCCTCTAGCGGGACAGATACGCAGTATTTT. Full variable domain (remainder filled in from reference TRBV7-2 and TRBJ2-3): GAGVSQSPSNKVTEKGKDVELRCDPISGHTALYWYRQSLGQGLEFLIYFQGNSAPDKSGLPSDRFSAERTGGSVSTLTIQRTQQEDSAVYLCASSPSSGTDTQYFGPGTRLTVL.

This clone was seen only a few times. The chain is built from TRBV29-1 and TRBJ2-7; 9 bases align to TRBD1. Germline CDR1 is SQVTM and CDR2 is ANQGSEA. The V gene end was trimmed by 6 bases and the J gene end by 4 bases; junction bases not matched to a gene: 7. The CDR3 is made up of 13 amino acids. CDR3 nucleotide sequence: TGCAGCGTCGGGGGACAGGGTCTGTACGAGCAGTACTTC. This sequence encodes CSVGGQGLYEQYF.

The gene calls are TRBV30 and TRBJ1-2, with D possibly TRBD1 on 6 matching bases. The germline V gene encodes CDR1 GTSNPN and CDR2 SVGIG (reference sequence). The CDR3 loop spans 13 amino acids. Trimming pared 2 bases from V and 8 bases from J, leaving 15 bases between. CDR3 sequence (DNA): TGTGCCTGGAGTCCTCTGACAGGAGCCGGCTACACCTTC. Translating gives CAWSPLTGAGYTF.

This clone was found a few times. Other DNA sequences in this specimen translate into the identical CDR3. J is TRBJ2-7 and V is TRBV30; D is uncertain. Germline V CDR1 and CDR2: GTSNPN, SVGIG (reference sequence). The CDR3 contains 11 residues. V lost 2 bases, J lost 1 base, and 3 bases lay in between. CDR3 sequence reads: CAWSRSYEQYF. The CDR3 nucleotides are TGTGCCTGGAGTAGGTCCTACGAGCAGTACTTC.

This chain links TRBV19 with TRBJ2-3; D call uncertain. The ends were cut back, 8 bases at V and 0 bases at J, with 9 bases in the middle. From germline, CDR1 is LNHDA and CDR2 SQIVND (reference sequence). The CDR3 sequence is 13 residues long. The CDR3 region has the DNA TGTGCCAGTTGCGAGGATAGCACAGATACGCAGTATTTT. Translated: CASCEDSTDTQYF. Together with reference TRBV19 and TRBJ2-3, the CDR3 gives the full variable domain: DGGITQSPKYLFRKEGQNVTLSCEQNLNHDAMYWYRQDPGQGLRLIYYSQIVNDFQKGDIAEGYSVSREKKESFPLTVTSAQKNPTAFYLCASCEDSTDTQYFGPGTRLTVL.

The chain employs TRBV28 and TRBJ2-7; no reliable D call. CDR3 length: 11 residues. CDR1 and CDR2 from the germline V gene are MDHEN and SYDVKM. Trimming left V 7 bases short and J 5 bases short, with 9 bases between. The CDR3 DNA reads TGTGCCAGCACCTCCGTCGACGAGCAGTACTTC. Its translation is CASTSVDEQYF.

This chain links TRBV4-1 with TRBJ1-1, with 7 bases aligning to TRBD1. The CDR3 length is 14 residues. Germline-derived CDR1 and CDR2 are MGHRA and YSYEKL. The trim removed 4 bases at V and 3 bases at J, leaving 5 bases unmatched. CDR3 residues: CASSPRQGHTEAFF. Here the CDR3 DNA reads TGCGCCAGCAGCCCTCGACAGGGACACACTGAAGCTTTCTTT.

There are a few counts of this clone. V gene TRBV29-1 combines with J gene TRBJ2-1, with no clear D. This CDR3 contains 13 residues. Trimming removed 3 bases at V and 0 bases at J, with 6 bases between. Germline CDR1 is SQVTM and CDR2 is ANQGSEA. Here the CDR3 reads CSVDRISYNEQFF. DNA of the CDR3: TGCAGCGTTGATCGGATCTCCTACAATGAGCAGTTCTTC.

There are a few counts of this clone. The chain links TRBV30 to TRBJ1-1; the D is unclear. The CDR3 consists of 15 residues. The V and J ends lost 4 bases and 3 bases respectively, with 18 bases between them. The germline V gene encodes CDR1 GTSNPN and CDR2 SVGIG (reference sequence). CDR3 sequence reads: CAWTAGSGEDTEAFF. The CDR3 DNA follows: TGTGCCTGGACCGCCGGCAGTGGGGAGGACACTGAAGCTTTCTTT. The full variable domain, completed using reference TRBV30 and TRBJ1-1, is SQTIHQWPATLVQPVGSPLSLECTVEGTSNPNLYWYRQAAGRGLQLLFYSVGIGQISSEVPQNLSASRPQDRQFILSSKKLLLSDSGFYLCAWTAGSGEDTEAFFGQGTRLTVV.

This clone has a handful of counts. The chain is built from TRBV7-9 and TRBJ2-3, with 11 bases identical to TRBD1. Germline CDR1 is SEHNR and CDR2 is FQNEAQ (reference sequence). The CDR3 consists of 17 residues. The V gene end was trimmed by 5 bases and the J gene end by 2 bases; junction bases not matched to a gene: 9. This CDR3 is CASSPPGQGANTDTQYF. The CDR3 DNA reads as TGTGCCAGCAGCCCCCCCGGACAGGGGGCTAACACAGATACGCAGTATTTT.

This clone occurred a few times. The chain recombines TRBV29-1 with TRBJ2-7; no firm D call. The CDR3 length is 13 residues. Germline CDR1 and CDR2: SQVTM and ANQGSEA. Trimming took off 4 bases at V and 3 bases at J, with 13 bases between the two ends. The CDR3 coding sequence is TGCAGCGTTGTGGCACAGATAGACTACGAGCAGTACTTC. Translating gives CSVVAQIDYEQYF.

The chain is built from TRBV7-6 and TRBJ1-1; no clear D. The V gene lost 5 bases and the J gene lost 2 bases, with 12 bases spanning the gap. CDR1 and CDR2 (germline): SGHVS, FNYEAQ. This CDR3 region has 14 residues. The CDR3 DNA sequence: TGTGCCAGCAGCATCAATCCACATAACACTGAAGCTTTCTTT. Amino acid sequence: CASSINPHNTEAFF.

J is TRBJ2-7 and V is TRBV28; 9 nucleotides agree with TRBD2. Germline V CDR1 and CDR2: MDHEN, SYDVKM. With V trimmed by 6 bases and J by 2 bases, 11 bases remained unmatched. CDR3 length: 16 residues. The CDR3 region is CASREFSGRPTYEQYF. DNA of the CDR3: TGTGCCAGCAGGGAATTTAGCGGGAGACCTACCTACGAGCAGTACTTC.

The gene calls are TRBV28 and TRBJ1-2; no clear D gene. V was shortened by 2 bases and J by 6 bases, with 10 bases between the two germline ends. The CDR3 has 13 residues. Germline CDR1 MDHEN, CDR2 SYDVKM. The CDR3 coding sequence is TGTGCCAGCAGTTTAAGGAGTGGAGATGGCTACACCTTC. This codes for CASSLRSGDGYTF.

This clone was counted only a few times. V and J are TRBV30 and TRBJ1-4; D remains ambiguous. The CDR3 covers 10 residues. Germline V CDR1 and CDR2: GTSNPN, SVGIG (reference sequence). The V and J ends lost 3 bases and 10 bases respectively, with 6 bases between them. The CDR3: CAWSGAKLFF. The DNA for the CDR3 is TGTGCCTGGAGCGGCGCAAAACTGTTTTTT.

The CDR3 sequence is CASTLDGLNTEAFF. The CDR3 DNA reads as TGCGCCAGCACCTTGGACGGCTTGAACACTGAAGCTTTCTTT. This rearrangement joins TRBV4-1 to TRBJ1-1; no firm D call. CDR1 and CDR2 from the germline V gene are MGHRA and YSYEKL. Deletions cut 7 bases from V and 0 bases from J, with 12 bases between. The CDR3 sequence is 14 residues long.

In this sample, this clone turned up a few times. V gene TRBV5-6 combines with J gene TRBJ2-1; D is undetermined. CDR1 is SGHDT, CDR2 YYEEEE, per germline. The CDR3 consists of 15 residues. The germline V and J ends were trimmed by 4 bases and 5 bases, with 16 bases remaining between them. This CDR3 reads CASSVYLFAHNEQFF. In DNA form, the CDR3 reads TGTGCCAGCAGCGTGTACTTATTTGCCCACAATGAGCAGTTCTTC. Combining the CDR3 with reference TRBV5-6 and TRBJ2-1 gives the whole variable domain DAGVTQSPTHLIKTRGQQVTLRCSPKSGHDTVSWYQQALGQGPQFIFQYYEEEERQRGNFPDRFSGHQFPNYSSELNVNALLLGDSALYLCASSVYLFAHNEQFFGPGTRLTVL.